A single sample gave rise to the 23 T cell receptor beta chains below, sequenced in a study of OX40 agonist ivuxolimab in advanced cancers. Assay used: immunoSEQ multiplex PCR; TCRdb lists only in-frame clones, some missing. The sample lists fewer than 85,000 clones, 80% to 90% occurring once. The starting material was CD4+ or CD8+ T cells sorted from blood, obtained in a trial of the OX40 agonist ivuxolimab. These receptors originate from an adult with an advanced solid tumor such as melanoma, head and neck, liver or kidney cancer.

V gene TRBV6-5 combines with J gene TRBJ2-3; no clear D gene. This CDR3 has 11 amino acids. V shed 6 bases and J shed 5 bases, with 6 bases lying between them. The germline V gene has CDR1 MNHEY and CDR2 SVGAGI. The CDR3 coding sequence is TGTGCCAGCAGCGAGCAAGATACGCAGTATTTT. This codes for CASSEQDTQYF.

The chain employs TRBV5-5 and TRBJ2-7; the D is unclear. Trimming pared 0 bases from V and 2 bases from J, leaving 3 bases between. Looked up from germline, CDR1 is SGHKS and CDR2 is YYEKEE (reference sequence). The CDR3 length is 12 residues. The CDR3, as DNA: TGTGCCAGCAGCTTGGGGGCCTACGAGCAGTACTTC. Translating gives CASSLGAYEQYF.

The CDR3 spells CASTLEGADGYTF. DNA of the CDR3: TGTGCCAGCACTCTGGAGGGGGCCGATGGCTACACCTTC. V gene TRBV5-4 combines with J gene TRBJ1-2; TRBD1 matches at 7 bases. Trimming cost V 6 bases and J 6 bases; bases outside gene matches: 8. Looked up from germline, CDR1 is SGHNT and CDR2 is YYREEE (reference sequence). The CDR3 length is 13 residues.

The V gene is TRBV15, the J gene TRBJ2-7; D perhaps matches TRBD2 (5 bases). Per germline, CDR1 LNHNV and CDR2 YYDKDF (reference sequence). Trimming left V 1 base short and J 3 bases short, with 16 bases between. The CDR3 has 16 residues. The CDR3 loop reads CATSRGGRAGYYEQYF. Written as DNA, the CDR3 is TGTGCCACCAGCAGAGGGGGTAGGGCGGGTTACTACGAGCAGTACTTC.

This rearrangement joins TRBV18 to TRBJ1-2; 8 positions match TRBD1. The V and J ends lost 3 bases and 3 bases, in that order; junction bases with no gene match: 3. CDR1 and CDR2 (germline): KGHSH, LQKENI. CDR3 length equals 14 residues. CDR3: CASSPGQDYYGYTF. For the CDR3, the DNA is TGTGCCAGCTCACCGGGACAGGACTACTATGGCTACACCTTC.

The genes are TRBV5-4 and TRBJ1-4; 11 bases map to TRBD1. Germline-derived CDR1 and CDR2 are SGHNT and YYREEE (reference sequence). Unmatched junction bases numbered 5, after V lost 4 bases and J lost 6 bases. This CDR3 comprises 15 residues. The CDR3 region is CASSGQGAGDEKLFF. CDR3 sequence (DNA): TGTGCCAGCAGCGGACAGGGGGCAGGAGATGAAAAACTGTTTTTT.

The chain carries TRBV5-6 and TRBJ2-7; D unclear. V was trimmed by 4 bases and J by 0 bases, leaving 14 bases between them. The CDR3 totals 15 residues. Germline CDR1 and CDR2: SGHDT and YYEEEE. CDR3 loop: CASSTLSLSSYEQYF. CDR3 sequence (DNA): TGTGCCAGCAGCACCCTTTCGTTAAGCTCCTACGAGCAGTACTTC. Full variable domain (outside the CDR3, taken from reference TRBV5-6 and TRBJ2-7): DAGVTQSPTHLIKTRGQQVTLRCSPKSGHDTVSWYQQALGQGPQFIFQYYEEEERQRGNFPDRFSGHQFPNYSSELNVNALLLGDSALYLCASSTLSLSSYEQYFGPGTRLTVT.

The V and J genes are TRBV4-2 and TRBJ1-5; no definite D call. There are 14 residues in the CDR3. Germline V gives CDR1 LGHNA, CDR2 YNFKEQ. V was trimmed by 0 bases and J by 3 bases, leaving 6 bases between them. The CDR3 DNA is TGTGCCAGCAGCCAAGACCGGGCCAATCAGCCCCAGCATTTT. Its protein product is CASSQDRANQPQHF.

The chain is built from TRBV7-2 and TRBJ2-1; D may match TRBD1 or TRBD2 (5 bases each). Deletions cut 5 bases from V and 9 bases from J, with 23 bases between. Germline V lookup: CDR1 SGHTA, CDR2 FQGNSA. The CDR3 is 16 amino acids. As DNA, the CDR3 is TGTGCCAGCAGCCCCTTACCAGGGACCATTGCGTTTGAGCAGTTCTTC. It encodes CASSPLPGTIAFEQFF. Full variable domain (rest looked up from reference TRBV7-2 and TRBJ2-1): GAGVSQSPSNKVTEKGKDVELRCDPISGHTALYWYRQSLGQGLEFLIYFQGNSAPDKSGLPSDRFSAERTGGSVSTLTIQRTQQEDSAVYLCASSPLPGTIAFEQFFGPGTRLTVL.

The V and J genes are TRBV5-6 and TRBJ1-1; the D is unclear. Germline V gene sequence: CDR1 SGHDT, CDR2 YYEEEE. V was clipped by 5 bases and J by 1 base, with 12 bases between them. The CDR3 is made up of 14 amino acids. CDR3 nucleotide sequence: TGTGCCAGCAGAACGCTAAGAGAGAACACTGAAGCTTTCTTT. It yields the protein CASRTLRENTEAFF.

The chain combines TRBV10-1 with TRBJ2-3, with 15 bases matching TRBD2. The junction had 1 base not matched to a gene; V was cut back by 4 bases and J by 5 bases. Germline V gene sequence: CDR1 WNHNN, CDR2 SYGVQD (reference sequence). The CDR3 contains 15 residues. CDR3 nucleotides: TGCGCCAGCAGTGGGACTAGCGGGAGGGGAGATACGCAGTATTTT. Its protein product is CASSGTSGRGDTQYF.

This chain uses TRBV19 with TRBJ1-2; a possible D gene is TRBD1 (5 bases). Between the trimmed V and J ends, which lost 2 bases and 8 bases, there was a span of 33 bases. The length of the CDR3 is 20 residues. Per germline, CDR1 LNHDA and CDR2 SQIVND (reference sequence). The CDR3 protein is CASSIRAGDVRRGGLLGYTF. The CDR3 bases are TGTGCCAGTAGTATAAGAGCGGGGGACGTAAGGAGGGGTGGATTACTCGGCTACACCTTC. The full variable domain, in which reference TRBV19 and TRBJ1-2 provide the parts outside the CDR3, is DGGITQSPKYLFRKEGQNVTLSCEQNLNHDAMYWYRQDPGQGLRLIYYSQIVNDFQKGDIAEGYSVSREKKESFPLTVTSAQKNPTAFYLCASSIRAGDVRRGGLLGYTFGSGTRLTVV.

This clone was seen more than once but under ten times. This chain links TRBV19 with TRBJ2-4; D uncertain. The V gene lost 3 bases and the J gene lost 7 bases, with 13 bases spanning the gap. In germline, CDR1 is LNHDA, CDR2 SQIVND (reference sequence). The CDR3 loop spans 14 amino acids. The CDR3 bases are TGTGCCAGTAGTATCGGCCCTCCTGGGAACATTCAGTACTTC. Its translation is CASSIGPPGNIQYF.

The chain joins TRBV2 to TRBJ2-6; no reliable D call. Between the trimmed V and J ends, which lost 8 bases and 4 bases, there was a span of 9 bases. This CDR3 contains 13 residues. Germline CDR1 is SNHLY and CDR2 is FYNNEI. The CDR3 reads CASCITGANVLTF. In DNA, the CDR3 is TGTGCCAGCTGTATAACCGGGGCCAACGTCCTGACTTTC.

This clone has a handful of counts. The chain is built from TRBV19 and TRBJ1-1; D not certain. CDR3 length: 15 residues. Germline V gene data show CDR1 as LNHDA and CDR2 as SQIVND (reference sequence). The V gene lost 2 bases and the J gene lost 2 bases, with 12 bases spanning the gap. CDR3 in amino acids: CASSIREGFNTEAFF. CDR3 sequence (DNA): TGTGCCAGTAGTATACGGGAGGGATTCAACACTGAAGCTTTCTTT. Together with reference TRBV19 and TRBJ1-1, the CDR3 gives the full variable domain: DGGITQSPKYLFRKEGQNVTLSCEQNLNHDAMYWYRQDPGQGLRLIYYSQIVNDFQKGDIAEGYSVSREKKESFPLTVTSAQKNPTAFYLCASSIREGFNTEAFFGQGTRLTVV.

This clone has only one observation. The rearrangement joins TRBV28 to TRBJ1-2; weak D call: TRBD1 (5 bases). The length of the CDR3 is 12 residues. Deletions cut 7 bases from V and 10 bases from J, with 16 bases between. Per the germline V gene, CDR1 is MDHEN and CDR2 is SYDVKM. The CDR3 region is CASTTARRDYTF. CDR3 in DNA: TGTGCCAGCACGACAGCGAGACGCGACTACACCTTC.

With regard to this clone: This same CDR3 is encoded by further DNA sequences in the sample. This chain uses TRBV5-1 with TRBJ1-1; D gene uncertain. Looked up from germline, CDR1 is SGHRS and CDR2 is YFSETQ. The CDR3 has 13 residues. V was trimmed by 2 bases and J by 0 bases, leaving 5 bases between them. CDR3 coding DNA: TGCGCCAGCAGCTTTATGTTGAACACTGAAGCTTTCTTT. This encodes CASSFMLNTEAFF.

The V gene is TRBV7-9, the J gene TRBJ2-2; 11 bases are shared with TRBD1. V gave up 6 bases and J gave up 3 bases; unmatched junction bases: 6. Germline V gives CDR1 SEHNR, CDR2 FQNEAQ (reference sequence). CDR3 size: 16 residues. Here the CDR3 reads CASSSGTGGYTGELFF. The CDR3 nucleotides are TGTGCCAGCAGTTCCGGGACAGGGGGGTACACCGGGGAGCTGTTTTTT.

V gene TRBV7-2 combines with J gene TRBJ2-7; 8 positions agree with TRBD2. CDR3 length: 16 amino acids. J was trimmed by 5 bases and V by 0 bases; bases with no gene match: 9. Germline CDR1 reads SGHTA; CDR2 reads FQGNSA. CDR3 nucleotides: TGTGCCAGCAGCTTAGCTGGGCCTAGCGGGTTGCACGAGCAGTACTTC. Translated: CASSLAGPSGLHEQYF. Combining the CDR3 with reference TRBV7-2 and TRBJ2-7 gives the whole variable domain GAGVSQSPSNKVTEKGKDVELRCDPISGHTALYWYRQSLGQGLEFLIYFQGNSAPDKSGLPSDRFSAERTGGSVSTLTIQRTQQEDSAVYLCASSLAGPSGLHEQYFGPGTRLTVT.

To note about this clone: Other DNA sequences in this sample translate to the same CDR3. The CDR3 DNA follows: TGTGCCAGCAGTAGACAGGGGCCCTCCTACGAGCAGTACTTC. Translation: CASSRQGPSYEQYF. V is TRBV6-5 and J is TRBJ2-7; 8 positions agree with TRBD1. V lost 5 bases and J lost 0; bases outside the gene matches: 3. CDR1 and CDR2 from the germline V gene are MNHEY and SVGAGI. The CDR3 loop spans 14 amino acids.

This rearrangement joins TRBV9 to TRBJ2-7; 7 nucleotides line up with TRBD2. CDR3 size: 15 residues. Germline V CDR1 and CDR2: SGDLS, YYNGEE. V shed 0 bases and J 3 bases; nucleotides not matched to a gene: 6. CDR3 bases: TGTGCCAGCAGCGTAGCTACGGGACTATACTACGAGCAGTACTTC. Its protein is CASSVATGLYYEQYF.

This chain connects TRBV6-1 to TRBJ2-5; 9 bases match TRBD2. The CDR3 spans 14 residues. After removal of 8 bases from V and 5 bases from J, the junction contained 9 bases not matched to a gene. Germline V gives CDR1 MNHNS, CDR2 SASEGT. The CDR3 region has the DNA TGTGCCAGCGATAAAGCGGGGGGACGGGAGACCCAGTACTTC. Translation gives CASDKAGGRETQYF.

J is TRBJ1-2 and V is TRBV30; D possibly corresponds to TRBD1 (5 bases). Trimming shortened V by 2 bases and J by 4 bases, and 14 bases separated the two germline ends. The CDR3 is 14 amino acids. Germline CDR1 is GTSNPN and CDR2 is SVGIG (reference sequence). CDR3: CAWSPSGWIYGYTF. CDR3 sequence (DNA): TGTGCCTGGAGTCCCTCAGGGTGGATCTATGGCTACACCTTC.